Described below is a single T cell receptor (beta chain) sequence and its context. Its antigen is not known. This sample is part of a study of cytomegalovirus exposure and HLA in healthy donors. Study results and limitations: As a later analysis showed, a missense DCLRE1C variant was linked to trimming of TCR beta V- and J-genes. Fewer than 200 TCR beta chains were listed as cytomegalovirus-associated. Solely CMV serostatus was available to characterize immune exposure.

The PCR contained 60 Vbeta and 13 Jbeta primers. Some clones are missing from TCRdb's copy, which holds only in-frame ones; the method was immunoSEQ multiplex PCR. The sample table sets out just over 80,000 clones. Germline CDR1 reads SEHNR; CDR2 reads FQNEAQ (reference sequence). The CDR3 is 14 residues long. The V and J ends lost 5 bases and 4 bases, in that order; junction bases with no gene match: 4. Sequenced sample: PBMCs. The rearrangement uses TRBV7-9 and TRBJ2-7, with 11 bases that match TRBD2. The sequence came from a woman in her twenties or thirties in good health and CMV-seronegative. CDR3 sequence reads: CASSPSGRTYEQYF. The DNA for the CDR3 is TGTGCCAGCAGCCCTAGCGGGAGGACATACGAGCAGTACTTC.